This record covers a single TCR beta chain. Its antigen remains unidentified. Base quality data are lacking; no much larger clone is found one base away. Library creation used bulk RNA-seq. TCRdb shows the sequencer as Illumina HiSeq 2500. The original methods were these. For the separate targeted TCR-seq dataset, MiXCR version 2.1.5 with default parameters extracted and quantified CDR3 sequences from raw reads. Each TCR-beta clone in the separate targeted TCR-seq dataset was defined by the V gene, J gene and CDR3 sequence taken together. The separate targeted TCR-seq dataset was filtered by first dropping clones with fewer than three counts and then keeping only the 90% most strongly expressed clones in each sample. The separate targeted TCR-seq dataset calculated Treg-Tconv overlap for each tissue as the number of shared clones divided by the total number of Treg clones, multiplied by 100. TCRdb handled the public reads itself, with Q25 trimming in fastp and clone calling in MiXCR, and kept productive beta chains. Each entry is one CDR3 protein sequence, shown with its most common DNA and genes. These V and J calls rely on TCRdb rather than the paper's analysis. The sample table lists 1,000 to 1,500 distinct CDR3 sequences, approximately 61% of them with a count of one. The top ten constitute about 9.4% of the sample.

This sample is drawn from a study of draining lymph node invasion in breast cancer (dated by TCRdb to the early 2020s). About the study as a whole: Histology and cytokeratin immunohistochemistry were used to diagnose nodal metastasis, and EpCAM/CD45 flow cytometry was used to confirm the diagnosis. Across breast cancer tissues, a separate targeted assay used bulk TCR-beta CDR3 sequencing to compare sorted memory regulatory T cells with memory conventional CD4 T cells. From each patient, matched non-invaded and tumor-invaded tumor-draining lymph nodes and the primary tumor were collected, and both Treg and Tconv subsets were profiled. Lymph nodes from five patients were covered by the separate targeted TCR sequencing, and for three of those patients the primary tumors were sequenced as well. General findings and caveats noted by the study authors: The tumor top-100 clone tracking analysis could be carried out in only two patients. The data could not determine whether Treg conversion took place in a particular organ or whether converted Tregs recirculated between nodes and tumor. According to the targeted TCR-seq data, Tregs appeared to be more clonally expanded than Tconvs in every tissue, and both subsets had lower diversity in tumor than in lymph nodes. Detection of some of the top 100 tumor clones in both invaded and non-invaded nodes suggests recirculation between tumor and draining nodes. TCRs shared between the Treg and Tconv subsets were viewed as suggestive of, but not proof of, a common clonal origin. Per tissue, roughly 12-22% of Treg TCRs were found to be shared with Tconvs, and this sharing was interpreted as suggesting peripheral Treg induction.

For memory regulatory T cells, the sort was based on CD4+ CD45RA- CD25high cells. Each tumor-draining lymph node was classified as non-invaded if metastatic tumor cells were absent and as invaded if metastatic tumor cells were present. Before staining and sorting, a Miltenyi Pan T Cell isolation kit was used to pre-enrich the T cells. Immunohistochemistry for estrogen receptor, progesterone receptor, HER2 and Ki-67 was used to characterize primary tumors. Within a few hours after surgery, the fresh surgical tissue was processed by cutting it into small fragments. The tissue fragments were digested enzymatically for 15 to 20 minutes with Liberase TL plus DNase and were then passed through a 40-micrometer strainer. After DAPI live/dead staining, sorting was performed on a BD FACS Aria II with about 96-99% purity. Sorted cells were lysed in TCL buffer and RNA was purified with a Norgen Single Cell RNA purification kit including DNase treatment.

Material: sorted memory Tregs from a lymph node. The label giving this sample's cell subset or site can be read as: CD45RA-negative sorted CD4+ T cells (memory Tconv or effector/memory Treg). This receptor was obtained from a female donor with luminal breast cancer.

CDR3 sequence: CASTLGGGAENTEAFF. In nucleotide form, the sequence is TGTGCCAGCACCCTAGGGGGGGGCGCTGAGAACACTGAAGCTTTCTTT. The chain couples TRBV12-3 or TRBV12-4 to TRBJ1-1, with TRBD1 tentatively as D gene (6 bases match). Taken from cysteine to phenylalanine, the CDR3 has 16 residues. Just the 48-base CDR3 DNA is kept, in frame starting at base 1. Trimming removed 7 bases from V and 1 base from J, leaving 19 bases between the germline ends.